This T cell receptor beta chain was identified during a study of cytomegalovirus exposure and HLA in healthy donors (dated by TCRdb to about 2017). Study-wide context: In an earlier analysis of under 750 of the donors, around 290 Gb of sequence data and some 120 million unique TCR beta sequences from 150 million to 200 million T cells were reported. Of the 398 genotyped donors, roughly 80% fell in the genetic ancestry cluster associated with self-reported Caucasian donors. Rather than using new phenotypic data, the later analysis identified candidate immune exposures from TCR beta sequences and from how often those sequences occurred across donors. A later analysis re-examined previously published TCR beta repertoires from several hundred donors and added high-resolution HLA genotyping to investigate patterns of TCR occurrence. Class I and class II HLA loci were covered by the typing at four-digit resolution. An early release that covered about 600 HLA-typed donors contained around 300 gigabases of sequencing data and 65 million to 100 million unique TCR sequences. In an earlier analysis of 587 of the donors, high-throughput TCR beta sequencing was used to judge whether each TCR beta V gene segment behaved as functional or pseudogenic. Four to six DR-DQ haplotypes were handled as single units for association and clustering, since linkage in the cohort was strong. In a later genetic analysis, genome-wide SNP genotypes for about 65% of the roughly 670 donors were used, and that subset was treated as a discovery cohort. High-throughput TCR immunosequencing, statistical association of individual TCRs with disease status, and machine learning were combined to predict cytomegalovirus infection status. A separate validation cohort of over a hundred different subjects was used in addition to the approximately 700-subject first cohort. Donor age, sex, ethnicity and CMV serostatus were compiled alongside the repertoire data. All discovery cohort repertoires had been generated using a single sequencing platform. On average, roughly 250,000 unique TCR beta nucleotide sequences were sequenced per donor among 398 genotyped donors of the cohort, with about 17% of those sequences being non-productive. The aim of the study was to test whether cataloging public T cell receptors could identify signatures of past pathogen exposure. Typing coverage differed by locus: A, B, C, DRB1 and DQB1 were typed in roughly 620-630 donors, DQA1 in approximately 520, DPA1 in nearly 610, and DPB1 in just under 480. The study used immunosequencing to profile the T cell repertoires of approximately 690 subjects and linked those repertoires to cytomegalovirus serostatus.

The cohort was made up of several hundred healthy bone marrow donors. At the time of sampling, every cohort member was nominally healthy, though immune exposures that went unrecorded were likely present. The donor tested CMV seropositive, placing the donor among the 290 or so seropositive members of the cohort. A peripheral blood sample was collected from each donor, and TCR beta sequencing was performed on peripheral blood mononuclear cells. The Qiagen DNeasy Blood Extraction Kit was used to extract genomic DNA from the blood cell samples. Paper-wide results and their limitations: According to a later genetic analysis, donors in an Asian-associated ancestry cluster had fewer N-insertions in productive TCRs than the approximately 630-donor mean. The presence/absence analyses assumed that sequencing depth was roughly uniform across donors, and that assumption may not be true. A cluster of highly shared sequence variants was judged likely to represent a technical artifact of the sequencing pipeline. Because counts were too low, more than 15 rarely observed V segments, including chromosome 9 orphons, were left out of the earlier analysis of about 500 of the donors. In a later analysis, most CMV-associated TCR beta chains were found to appear HLA-restricted, with HLA associations seemingly driven largely by CMV exposure. Linkage disequilibrium might explain the correlated functional status among segregating V segments, but an unknown experimental factor could not be excluded. The study gave a list of 150 to 200 TCR beta chains associated with cytomegalovirus. According to a later analysis, parvovirus B19, influenza, CMV and Epstein-Barr virus appeared linked to several top co-occurrence clusters. Strong co-occurrence of HLA alleles, especially DR and DQ, made assigning TCR associations to individual alleles difficult. Most TCR sequences were observed very rarely across donors, whereas some public TCRs were present in many individuals. Broadly in line with IMGT annotations, most TCR beta V segments showed up in productive rearrangements about 90% or about 30% of the time in an earlier analysis of 450 to 750 of the donors. In a later analysis, 15,000 to 20,000 TCR beta sequences were associated with specific HLA alleles at a false discovery rate of 0.05. In a later analysis, HLA-associated TCR beta chains showed more clonal expansion and lower generation probabilities than non-associated chains that were equally common. In a later genetic analysis, a missense DCLRE1C variant was associated with V-gene and J-gene trimming of TCR beta chains, and the association was replicated in an independent cohort. In a later analysis, the rate of TCR association differed among HLA loci, with DRB1 alleles having the most associated TCRs and HLA-C alleles having the fewest. The authors suggested that the approach could potentially be extended to other disease states and immunological phenotypes. A further reported finding was that TCR beta sequences accurately predicted the HLA-A and HLA-B alleles for most subjects in the first cohort. Because some donors lacked HLA typing at each locus, the association tests relied only on the typed subset. In both the original and validation cohorts, the classifier was reported to diagnose cytomegalovirus status with high specificity and sensitivity. This cohort had only TCR beta chains sequenced, and the lack of alpha or paired-chain data limited which features could be detected. A few of the identified cytomegalovirus-associated TCR beta chains were confirmed in vitro to be specific for cytomegalovirus antigens. For the cohort, immune exposure information was limited to CMV serostatus.

This clone was found once. Its recognized antigen is unknown. Per-base quality was not reported, and no clone a single base away is much larger than it. The library was generated by the immunoSEQ multiplex PCR assay. A mixture of 60 forward primers for TCR Vbeta segments and 13 reverse primers for TCR Jbeta segments was used in the multiplex PCR. The CDR3 region of rearranged TCR beta genes was amplified from genomic DNA by a multiplex PCR assay. On the Illumina HiSeq System, the amplified TCR beta libraries were sequenced as 87-base-pair reads. As for the authors' bioinformatics: Across the 700 or so repertoires, a later analysis counted some 81 million unique TCR beta chains, roughly 11 million of which were shared by at least two donors. To remove PCR and sequencing errors, raw reads were error-corrected and collapsed into unique sequences using a nearest-neighbor algorithm that merged closely related sequences. To assign V, D and J gene segments, CDR3 sequences were aligned to IMGT reference sequences. For a sequence to be retained, a match of at least six nucleotides was required to both a V gene segment and a J gene segment. A rearrangement counted as productive if the CDR3 had no stop codons and remained in frame with V and J, and every other rearrangement counted as non-productive. Following IMGT convention, CDR3 was defined as the stretch from the second conserved V-encoded cysteine up to the conserved J-encoded phenylalanine. The earlier analysis of fewer than 750 of the donors excluded sequences that lacked an unambiguous match to a single V gene segment. In an earlier analysis of a few hundred of the donors, V segments were called functional above 56.7% productive rearrangements and were called segregating when the between-donor standard deviation exceeded 5%. A statistical classification framework was developed to diagnose cytomegalovirus status using the catalog of TCR beta chain sequences. A later analysis assigned V and J genes by comparing TCR nucleotide sequences with IMGT/GENE-DB human TR gene sequences. The TCRdist pipeline was used in a later analysis to assign CDR3 sequences and most-parsimonious VDJ recombination scenarios. In a later analysis, every TCR beta chain was defined by the combination of its CDR3 amino acid sequence and its V-gene family, and reads without a unique V-gene family were dropped. In a later analysis, fewer than 600 highly shared, low-generation-probability nucleotide sequences were removed to address suspected cross-contamination and a sequencing artifact. For each public chain, a later analysis derived a clonal expansion index from normalized ranks of inferred template counts within each repertoire. Generation probabilities in a later analysis came from a VDJ recombination model fitted to out-of-frame rearrangements, and those results were checked against IGoR. A later analysis scored TCR-TCR, TCR-HLA and TCR-CMV co-occurrence with hypergeometric tests, applying a repertoire-size bias correction to TCR pairs. False discovery rates were estimated in a later analysis by permuting HLA or CMV assignments 20 times. A later analysis grouped co-occurring TCRs with DBSCAN, adding TCRdist sequence similarity when clustering within HLA-allele-positive subsets. Co-occurrence clustering excluded repertoires with fewer than 30,000 or more than 120,000 public chains, plus five with anomalous nucleotide sharing. Entries here come from immuneACCESS through TCRdb and include only in-frame sequences with V and J called. Some clones fail to appear in such tables; in the studies checked, an unresolved V gene covers under half of the shortfall, and the cause of the remainder is unknown. V and J calls and clone size are copied from that table; D and trimming were computed from the DNA. Across this sample there are 100,000 to 150,000 clones, with 70% to 85% seen only once. About 2.7% of the sample is in the top ten clones.

The sequencing input was PBMCs. This sequence was found in a woman aged 18-35 years in good health and CMV-seropositive.

At the DNA level, the sequence is TGCGCCAGCAGTACCCCACAGGGGGAACATTCACCCCTCCACTTT. It encodes CASSTPQGEHSPLHF. The chain is assembled from TRBV4-1 and TRBJ1-6; a stretch of 8 junction bases matches TRBD1. Based on the germline V gene, the CDR1 and CDR2 sequences are MGHRA and YSYEKL. V ends up 6 bases short and J 8 bases short, with an unmatched junction base count of 9. Its CDR3 holds 15 amino acids, cysteine through phenylalanine. CDR3 DNA only is kept here, 45 bases in frame from base 1.